The 3 T cell receptor beta chains listed next were all sequenced from one sample in a study of spatial heterogeneity in lung cancer. These receptors have no known antigen. Using its own MiXCR run on the 5' RACE reads, TCRdb lists one record per CDR3 protein. Of fewer than 8,500 distinct CDR3 sequences listed, about 8% were seen once; the top ten hold approximately 4%. The study's findings and limits: Within tumors, counts of expanded alpha and beta TCRs tracked tumor mutation counts.

This sample's time point: sample taken at primary tumor resection. This sample comprised lung tumor tissue, obtained at surgery. These receptors all stem from a male donor with early-stage non-small cell lung cancer.

By share, this clonotype counts as medium-sized. The chain recombines TRBV7-2 with TRBJ2-3, with 7 positions matching TRBD2. The V and J ends lost 3 bases and 5 bases, in that order; junction bases with no gene match: 8. CDR1 and CDR2 (germline): SGHTA, FQGNSA. There are 15 residues in the CDR3. The CDR3: CASSFRAGDVDTQYF. CDR3 nucleotides: TGTGCCAGCAGCTTTCGGGCGGGAGATGTAGATACGCAGTATTTT.

Only a few counts were recorded for this clonotype. The chain has TRBV20-1 and TRBJ2-4, with 7 bases aligning to TRBD2. The CDR3 contains 15 residues. The trim removed 3 bases at V and 3 bases at J, leaving 8 bases unmatched. Germline values: CDR1 DFQATT, CDR2 SNEGSKA (reference sequence). The CDR3 here is CSASLGGSGKNIQYF. The CDR3 DNA reads as TGCAGTGCTAGTTTGGGGGGGTCTGGCAAAAACATTCAGTACTTC.

By share, this clonotype counts as medium-sized. This rearrangement joins TRBV12-3 or TRBV12-4 to TRBJ2-1; the match to TRBD1 covers 7 bases. J lost 0 bases, V lost 6 bases, and 5 bases had no gene match. This CDR3 spans 15 amino acids. The CDR3 is CASSGAGGSYNEQFF. CDR3 in DNA: TGTGCCAGCAGCGGCGCAGGGGGCTCCTACAATGAGCAGTTCTTC.